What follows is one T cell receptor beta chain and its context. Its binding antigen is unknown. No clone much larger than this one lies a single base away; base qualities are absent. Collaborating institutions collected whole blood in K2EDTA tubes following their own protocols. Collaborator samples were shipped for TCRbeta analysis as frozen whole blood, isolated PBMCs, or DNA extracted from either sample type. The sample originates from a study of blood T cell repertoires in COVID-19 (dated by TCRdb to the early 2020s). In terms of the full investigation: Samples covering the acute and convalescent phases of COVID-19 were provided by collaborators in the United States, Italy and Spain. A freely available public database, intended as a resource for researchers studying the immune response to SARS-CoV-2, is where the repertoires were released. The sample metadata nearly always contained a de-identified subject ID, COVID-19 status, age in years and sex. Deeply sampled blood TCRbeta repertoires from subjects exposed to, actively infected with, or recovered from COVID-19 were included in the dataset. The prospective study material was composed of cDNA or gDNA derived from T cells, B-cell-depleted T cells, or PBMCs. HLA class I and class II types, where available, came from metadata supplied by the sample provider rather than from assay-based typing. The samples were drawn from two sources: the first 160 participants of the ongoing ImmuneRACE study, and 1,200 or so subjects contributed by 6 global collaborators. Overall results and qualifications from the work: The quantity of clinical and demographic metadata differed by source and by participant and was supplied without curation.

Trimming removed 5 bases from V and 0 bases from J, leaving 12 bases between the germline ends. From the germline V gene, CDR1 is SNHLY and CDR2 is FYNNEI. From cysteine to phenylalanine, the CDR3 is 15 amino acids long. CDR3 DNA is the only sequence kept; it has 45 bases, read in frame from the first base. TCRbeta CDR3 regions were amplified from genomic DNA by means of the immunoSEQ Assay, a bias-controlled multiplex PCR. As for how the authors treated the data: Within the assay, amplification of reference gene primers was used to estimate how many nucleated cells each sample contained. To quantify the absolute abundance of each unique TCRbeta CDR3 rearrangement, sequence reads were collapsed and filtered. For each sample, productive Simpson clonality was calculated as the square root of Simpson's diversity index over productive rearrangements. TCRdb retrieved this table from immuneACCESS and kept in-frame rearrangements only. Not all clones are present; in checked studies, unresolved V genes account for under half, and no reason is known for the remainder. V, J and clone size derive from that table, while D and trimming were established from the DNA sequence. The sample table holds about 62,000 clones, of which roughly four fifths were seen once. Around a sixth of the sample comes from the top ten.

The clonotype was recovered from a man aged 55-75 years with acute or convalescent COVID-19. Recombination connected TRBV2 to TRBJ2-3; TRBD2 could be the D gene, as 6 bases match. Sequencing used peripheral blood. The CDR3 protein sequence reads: CASSRDSLSTDTQYF. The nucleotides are TGTGCCAGCAGTAGGGACTCCCTGAGCACAGATACGCAGTATTTT.